Below, 26 T cell receptor beta chains from the same sample are listed, as sequenced in a study of human T cells and chemical hapten exposure. Time point in this sample: patch test 1, 2 weeks after DPC sensitization. Treatment indicated: therapeutic diphenylcyclopropenone sensitization with weekly scalp DPC. Each CDR3 protein gets one entry after TCRdb re-called the RACE reads with MiXCR. The data show just under 350,000 distinct CDR3 sequences, around 7% seen once. The sequenced sample was whole blood, obtained in connection with sensitization to the hapten diphenylcyclopropenone (DPC). All receptors come from a woman younger than 35 with alopecia areata. Some clones in this sample may be carry-over from other donors' samples.

This clonotype was picked up a small number of times. The V and J genes are TRBV10-3 and TRBJ1-1; D is unresolved. Trimming took 3 bases from V and 4 from J, leaving 15 bases between them. From germline, CDR1 is ENHRY and CDR2 SYGVKD. This CDR3 contains 15 residues. In DNA, the CDR3 is TGTGCCATCAGTGACCAACCGACAAGCCTCACTGAAGCTTTCTTT. Protein sequence: CAISDQPTSLTEAFF.

The J gene is TRBJ1-2, the V gene TRBV4-2, with D maybe TRBD1 (5 bases). In germline, CDR1 is LGHNA, CDR2 YNFKEQ. The CDR3 extends over 15 amino acids. Between the trimmed V and J ends, which lost 3 bases and 7 bases, there was a span of 18 bases. As DNA, the CDR3 is TGTGCCAGCAGCCAGAAGGGCCAGGGATCAAGTGGCTACACCTTC. Translation: CASSQKGQGSSGYTF.

This clonotype was seen more than once but under ten times. V is TRBV27 and J is TRBJ2-5; TRBD1 might be the D (6 bases). There are 16 residues in the CDR3. V was cut by 5 bases and J by 1 base, with 17 bases left in between. CDR1 MNHEY and CDR2 SMNVEV come from the germline V gene (reference sequence). The CDR3 DNA reads as TGTGCCAGCAGTCCCCACCCCGGGACACTCCAAGAGACCCAGTACTTC. Its protein is CASSPHPGTLQETQYF.

This clonotype was observed a few times. The V gene is TRBV7-2, the J gene TRBJ1-1; TRBD1 agrees at 7 bases. This CDR3 contains 15 residues. The germline CDR1 and CDR2 sequences are SGHTA and FQGNSA. With V trimmed by 3 bases and J by 0 bases, 4 bases remained unmatched. CDR3 loop: CASSFQTGLNTEAFF. As DNA, the CDR3 is TGTGCCAGCAGCTTTCAGACAGGGCTGAACACTGAAGCTTTCTTT.

This rearrangement joins TRBV5-4 to TRBJ1-1; D is unresolved. V lost 5 bases and J 3 bases, leaving 8 bases between the germline ends. The CDR3 has 12 residues. CDR1 is SGHNT and CDR2 is YYREEE in the germline V gene (reference sequence). The CDR3 sequence is CASRSIDTEAFF. CDR3 sequence (DNA): TGTGCCAGCAGATCCATCGACACTGAAGCTTTCTTT.

The table lists this clonotype with a few counts. The rearrangement uses TRBV12-5 and TRBJ2-1, with 13 nucleotides matching TRBD2. V lost 6 bases to trimming and J lost 9 bases; unmatched junction nucleotides: 8. The CDR3 spans 15 residues. From germline, CDR1 is LGHNT and CDR2 FRNRAP. The CDR3 loop is CASGLTSGGAPEQFF. In DNA, the CDR3 is TGTGCTAGTGGCCTTACTAGCGGGGGGGCCCCTGAGCAGTTCTTC.

The chain couples TRBV2 to TRBJ1-5; D is undetermined. Germline loops: CDR1 SNHLY, CDR2 FYNNEI. The CDR3 covers 13 residues. V lost 3 bases and J 3 bases, leaving 6 bases between the germline ends. The CDR3 is CASSEKLNQPQHF. As DNA, the CDR3 is TGTGCCAGCAGTGAGAAGCTCAATCAGCCCCAGCATTTT.

The chain has TRBV9 and TRBJ2-5; TRBD2 is a possible D gene (6 bases). V was cut by 0 bases and J by 1 base, with 13 bases left in between. The CDR3 loop spans 16 amino acids. Germline V gives CDR1 SGDLS, CDR2 YYNGEE. The CDR3 reads CASSVANGDFQETQYF. In nucleotides, the CDR3 is TGTGCCAGCAGCGTAGCAAACGGGGACTTCCAAGAGACCCAGTACTTC.

Ten or more counts support this clonotype. The chain has TRBV20-1 and TRBJ1-1; D remains unclear. Germline V gives CDR1 DFQATT, CDR2 SNEGSKA (reference sequence). The CDR3 contains 13 residues. Trimming shortened V by 5 bases and J by 5 bases, and 15 bases separated the two germline ends. CDR3 DNA sequence: TGCAGTGCTTTCTATAGGACGGGAACTGAAGCTTTCTTT. Translating it yields CSAFYRTGTEAFF.

The chain employs TRBV21-1 and TRBJ2-7; the D call in the table, TRBD1, was not verified against the DNA. TRBV21-1 is a pseudogene. The CDR3 sequence is 17 residues long. The CDR3 DNA follows: TGTGCCAGCAGCGGGGGGAAGGTAGACAGGGAATTCTACGAGCAGTACTTC. It specifies CASSGGKVDREFYEQYF.

This clonotype was found a few times. The V call is TRBV12-5, the J call TRBJ1-5; the D is unclear. The germline CDR1 and CDR2 sequences are LGHNT and FRNRAP. This CDR3 has 12 residues. The V gene lost 7 bases and the J gene lost 5 bases, with 9 bases spanning the gap. CDR3 nucleotide sequence: TGTGCTAGTGCCAACGGGGATCAGCCCCAGCATTTT. This translates into CASANGDQPQHF.

The J gene is TRBJ2-7, the V gene TRBV5-1; TRBD1 matches at 7 bases. The CDR3 extends over 14 amino acids. J lost 5 bases, V lost 4 bases, and 9 bases had no gene match. The germline V gene encodes CDR1 SGHRS and CDR2 YFSETQ. The CDR3 nucleotides are TGCGCCAGCAGCCTAACGAGGACAGGCCACGAGCAGTACTTC. This translates into CASSLTRTGHEQYF.

This clonotype showed up just a few times. One end of the junction fails to match germline, which may point to a read error. The chain recombines TRBV27 with TRBJ1-1; no reliable D call. The CDR3 contains 14 residues. Germline CDR1 is MNHEY and CDR2 is SMNVEV (reference sequence). The CDR3 loop reads CTSSLGKTNTEAFF. CDR3 bases: TGTACCAGCAGTTTAGGGAAGACGAACACTGAAGCTTTCTTT.

This clonotype was counted at least ten times. The chain recombines TRBV11-2 with TRBJ2-1; TRBD2 matches at 9 bases. Per the germline V gene, CDR1 is SGHAT and CDR2 is FQNNGV. The V gene end was trimmed by 4 bases and the J gene end by 4 bases; junction bases not matched to a gene: 5. CDR3 length: 15 amino acids. The chain's CDR3 is CASSSLAGRYNEQFF. The DNA for the CDR3 is TGTGCCAGCAGCTCCCTAGCGGGGCGATACAATGAGCAGTTCTTC.

This clonotype has at least ten counts. This chain connects TRBV3-1 to TRBJ2-5; TRBD2 aligns across 11 bases. Germline trimming cut 3 bases from V and 4 bases from J; bases unmatched to any gene: 1. This CDR3 has 14 amino acids. Germline CDR1 is LGHDT and CDR2 is YNNKEL (reference sequence). CDR3 in DNA: TGTGCCAGCAGCCAGCTAGCGGGGGGAGAGACCCAGTACTTC. Translated, it gives CASSQLAGGETQYF.

This clonotype was counted between two and nine times. V and J are TRBV29-1 and TRBJ1-4; D remains ambiguous. The CDR3 sequence is 11 residues long. In germline, CDR1 is SQVTM, CDR2 ANQGSEA. V lost 4 bases to trimming and J lost 4 bases, with 4 bases between them. CDR3 in DNA: TGCAGCGTTGGGCTTAATGAAAAACTGTTTTTT. Translated, it gives CSVGLNEKLFF.

The chain joins TRBV6-2 or TRBV6-3 to TRBJ2-2; D is unclear. The CDR3 spans 18 residues. Trimming stripped 5 bases from V and 7 bases from J, with 26 bases between. CDR1 is MNHEY and CDR2 is SVGEGT in the germline V gene. The CDR3 region has the DNA TGTGCCAGCAGTACTCGCGCTAAATTCCCTGGGCTTGGCGGGGAGCTGTTTTTT. Amino acid sequence: CASSTRAKFPGLGGELFF.

A few counts support this clonotype. This chain uses TRBV7-6 with TRBJ1-5, with 7 bases lining up with TRBD1. There are 15 residues in the CDR3. V was clipped by 2 bases and J by 1 base; unmatched bases: 2. Germline loops: CDR1 SGHVS, CDR2 FNYEAQ. Here the CDR3 DNA reads TGTGCCAGCAGCTTAATGACAGGGAGCAATCAGCCCCAGCATTTT. Its protein product is CASSLMTGSNQPQHF.

The gene calls are TRBV7-3 and TRBJ1-2; a possible D gene is TRBD1 (6 bases). This CDR3 is 12 amino acids long. V lost 8 bases, J lost 6 bases, and 13 bases lay in between. Germline V lookup: CDR1 SGHTA, CDR2 FQGTGA. Here the CDR3 reads CASQSQGNGYTF. The CDR3 coding sequence is TGTGCCAGCCAGTCGCAGGGGAATGGCTACACCTTC.

Only a few counts were recorded for this clonotype. The chain employs TRBV5-4 and TRBJ2-5; the D gene is possibly TRBD2 (5 bases). Germline V gives CDR1 SGHNT, CDR2 YYREEE (reference sequence). The CDR3 contains 15 residues. The germline V and J ends were trimmed by 2 bases and 2 bases, with 13 bases remaining between them. Here the CDR3 DNA reads TGTGCCAGCAGCTTTGAGGGTTTTAGGCAAGAGACCCAGTACTTC. It codes for CASSFEGFRQETQYF.

This clonotype was seen more than once but under ten times. The chain has TRBV5-4 and TRBJ1-1, with D perhaps TRBD1 (5 bases). The length of the CDR3 is 13 residues. The V gene's germline CDR1 is SGHNT and CDR2 YYREEE (reference sequence). The V end was cut by 3 bases, the J end by 7 bases, with 13 bases between. Here the CDR3 DNA reads TGTGCCAGCAGCTGGGACGGAGGCAGTGAAGCTTTCTTT. Translated: CASSWDGGSEAFF.

V and J are TRBV2 and TRBJ1-4; weak D call: TRBD1 (6 bases). The CDR3 has 18 residues. Trimming left V 4 bases short and J 0 bases short, with 18 bases between. The germline CDR1 and CDR2 sequences are SNHLY and FYNNEI. CDR3 loop: CASSGQAGNVATNEKLFF. DNA for the CDR3: TGTGCCAGCAGTGGACAGGCGGGAAATGTTGCAACTAATGAAAAACTGTTTTTT.

This clonotype was counted between two and nine times. The chain uses TRBV9 and TRBJ2-2; TRBD2 matches at 8 bases. Germline CDR1 reads SGDLS; CDR2 reads YYNGEE. This CDR3 comprises 16 residues. The junction had 8 bases not matched to a gene; V was cut back by 3 bases and J by 4 bases. The DNA of the CDR3 is TGTGCCAGCAGCGGAACTTTAGCGGGGACCACCGGGGAGCTGTTTTTT. Its protein product is CASSGTLAGTTGELFF.

This clonotype was observed a handful of times. The chain is built from TRBV11-2 and TRBJ2-3; D call uncertain. Germline values: CDR1 SGHAT, CDR2 FQNNGV. The CDR3 has 14 residues. Trimming removed 0 bases at V and 7 bases at J, with 11 bases between. The CDR3, as DNA: TGTGCCAGCAGCTTAGACCCACCCTCAAATACGCAGTATTTT. It encodes CASSLDPPSNTQYF.

This chain joins TRBV24-1 and TRBJ2-7; TRBD2 might be the D (5 bases). CDR3 length: 14 amino acids. The germline CDR1 and CDR2 sequences are KGHDR and SFDVKD. Trimming took off 7 bases at V and 0 bases at J, with 12 bases between the two ends. In nucleotides, the CDR3 is TGTGCCACCAGCGAAGCGGCCGACTCCTACGAGCAGTACTTC. Encoded protein: CATSEAADSYEQYF.

This clonotype was found many times. This chain links TRBV7-2 with TRBJ1-1, with D unresolved. Germline assignment: CDR1 SGHTA and CDR2 FQGNSA. Trimming removed 2 bases from V and 4 bases from J, with 11 bases in between. This CDR3 region has 14 residues. The chain's CDR3 is CASSLPRRSTEAFF. Here the CDR3 DNA reads TGTGCCAGCAGCTTACCGAGACGATCCACTGAAGCTTTCTTT.